This TCR beta chain was captured in a study of blood T cell repertoires in COVID-19. Study context: Italy, Spain and the United States were the sources of the convalescent and acute COVID-19 samples.

This clone has just one count. Original analysis: From reference gene primer amplification, estimates of nucleated cell counts were derived. Libraries were prepared by immunoSEQ multiplex PCR; TCRdb keeps only in-frame clonotypes and omits some of them. That table is the source of V, J and clone size, and D and trimming were worked out from the DNA. The table includes tens of thousands of clones, 84% detected once. This CDR3 spans 18 amino acids. The V gene end was trimmed by 3 bases and the J gene end by 1 base; junction bases not matched to a gene: 11. CDR1 is SGHRS, CDR2 YFSETQ, per germline. Material for sequencing was peripheral blood. This TCR came from a man in his fifties or sixties with acute or convalescent COVID-19. The chain has TRBV5-1 and TRBJ2-2; 8 nucleotides line up with TRBD2. CDR3 in DNA: TGCGCCAGCAGCTCGTCCCGACCGGGGGGGTTGAACACCGGGGAGCTGTTTTTT. It yields the protein CASSSSRPGGLNTGELFF.